The rows below give T cell receptor beta chains drawn from one sample of a study of cytomegalovirus exposure and HLA in healthy donors. Sequencing used immunoSEQ multiplex PCR; TCRdb keeps in-frame clones, though not all of them. Of 150,000 to 200,000 clones in the sample, about 86% were seen once. The source material was PBMCs. The receptors derive from a woman aged 18-29 years in good health and CMV-seronegative. CDR3s include the opening cysteine and the closing phenylalanine or tryptophan. The D gene is left open where the match is weak. Size is omitted from some rows. Given values are once, few, many or a class for expanded clones.

cdr3_nt	cdr3_aa	clone_size	d_call	v_call	j_call
TGTGCCAGCAGTCCCCCGGGACAGGCTAATGAGCAGTTCTTC	CASSPPGQANEQFF	NA	TRBD1	TRBV28	TRBJ2-1
TGCAGTGCTAGTAGTGATCAGCCCCAGCATTTT	CSASSDQPQHF	NA	NA	TRBV20-1	TRBJ1-5
TGTGCCATCAGTGAGGTCGGCAGGGGTATCACTGAAGCTTTCTTT	CAISEVGRGITEAFF	NA	NA	TRBV10-3	TRBJ1-1
TGTGCCAGCAGTGTAGGGACAGGGGATTTGAGTGAAAAACTGTTTTTT	CASSVGTGDLSEKLFF	NA	TRBD1	TRBV25-1	TRBJ1-4
TGTGCCAGCAGCCCACAGGGGGGCACTGAAGCTTTCTTT	CASSPQGGTEAFF	NA	TRBD1	TRBV7-8	TRBJ1-1
TGTGCCAGCAGCTTTGAGGGTGTGGTAGGACAGGCCAGGGAGACCCAGTACTTC	CASSFEGVVGQARETQYF	NA	TRBD1	TRBV5-6	TRBJ2-5
TGTGCCAGCAGCGTATATCGGGGGAATAGTGGCTACACCTTC	CASSVYRGNSGYTF	NA	NA	TRBV9	TRBJ1-2
TGTGCCAGCAGCCCGGACAGAACCTATGCGAACACCGGGGAGCTGTTTTTT	CASSPDRTYANTGELFF	NA	NA	TRBV7-9	TRBJ2-2
TGTGCCAGTTTACTCACGGGGGACACTGAAGCTTTCTTT	CASLLTGDTEAFF	NA	NA	TRBV7-9	TRBJ1-1
TGTGCCAGTAGTCCGTGGACAGGATCTGGAAACACCATATATTTT	CASSPWTGSGNTIYF	NA	TRBD1	TRBV19	TRBJ1-3
TGTGCCAGCAGCCCGGGACAGGGGGAGTATGGCTACACCTTC	CASSPGQGEYGYTF	NA	TRBD1	TRBV5-4	TRBJ1-2
TGTGCCAGCAGTCCCTTCGGGGCGGGGGGATCCTACAATGAGCAGTTCTTC	CASSPFGAGGSYNEQFF	NA	TRBD2	TRBV27	TRBJ2-1
TGTGCCAGCAGCTTAGCGGGAGGTGACTATGGCTACACCTTC	CASSLAGGDYGYTF	NA	NA	TRBV7-2	TRBJ1-2
TGTGCCAGCAGTGTCAGGAGCGGGGGGACGGAGACCCAGTACTTC	CASSVRSGGTETQYF	NA	TRBD2	TRBV2	TRBJ2-5
TGTGCCAGCGAAAGACTAGCGGGAAGAAATGAGCAGTTCTTC	CASERLAGRNEQFF	few	TRBD2	TRBV2	TRBJ2-1
TGTGCCAGCAGTTTCACTACCCGGAGTCCCCACGAGCAGTACTTC	CASSFTTRSPHEQYF	NA	NA	TRBV27	TRBJ2-7
TGTGCCAGCAGCGTGGGGACAGTAGGGCTCGAGCAGTACTTC	CASSVGTVGLEQYF	NA	TRBD1	TRBV28	TRBJ2-7
TGTGCCAGCAGCTCGACAATAGGGAGGACAGAGACCCAGTACTTC	CASSSTIGRTETQYF	NA	NA	TRBV7-9	TRBJ2-5
TGTGCCAGCAGCGGGGCAGGGGGCCCCTACGAGCAGTACTTC	CASSGAGGPYEQYF	NA	TRBD1	TRBV7-9	TRBJ2-7
TGTGCTAGTGGCCCTGGGACAGGAGAGACCCAGTACTTC	CASGPGTGETQYF	NA	TRBD1	TRBV12-5	TRBJ2-5
TGTGCCAGCAGCTTGAGGGAATCCCGCGGCGGCTACACCTTC	CASSLRESRGGYTF	NA	NA	TRBV7-9	TRBJ1-2
TGTGCCAGCAGTGTTACCTACGAGCAGTACTTC	CASSVTYEQYF	NA	NA	TRBV6-6	TRBJ2-7
TGTGCCAGCAGTGCTAGCGGGGGGGCTCTTACAGATACGCAGTATTTT	CASSASGGALTDTQYF	NA	TRBD2	TRBV6-4	TRBJ2-3
TGTGCCAGCAGCAGCATCCGGGGGGGTGGCGGGAGATTGTATGAGCAGTTCTTC	CASSSIRGGGGRLYEQFF	NA	TRBD2	TRBV28	TRBJ2-1
TGTGCCAGCAGTGAAGAGGGACTTTGGGATACGCAGTATTTT	CASSEEGLWDTQYF	NA	NA	TRBV2	TRBJ2-3
TGTGCCAGCAGTGCCCGAGAGGACACCTACGAGCAGTACTTC	CASSAREDTYEQYF	NA	NA	TRBV6-1	TRBJ2-7
TGCGCCAGCAGCCAGGATAGCGGGGGGTCCTACGAGCAGTACTTC	CASSQDSGGSYEQYF	NA	TRBD2	TRBV4-1	TRBJ2-7
TGTGCCAGCAGGTGGAGGAGAGGCGGGAGTATCCCAAGCTCCTACGAGCAGTACTTC	CASRWRRGGSIPSSYEQYF	NA	TRBD2	TRBV2	TRBJ2-7
TGTGCCTGGTCCTTGGACAGGGTTGGCGAGCAGTACTTC	CAWSLDRVGEQYF	NA	TRBD1	TRBV30	TRBJ2-7
TGTGCCAGCGGTTTGGGGAGTACAGGGTCTGGGGCCAACGTCCTGACTTTC	CASGLGSTGSGANVLTF	NA	NA	TRBV28	TRBJ2-6
TGTGCCAGCTCACCAGGAGCAGATACGCAGTATTTT	CASSPGADTQYF	NA	NA	TRBV18	TRBJ2-3
TGTGCCAGCATGAGGTTCGGCGGGCTGCTTAAATTC	CASMRFGGLLKF	NA	NA	TRBV6-1	TRBJ2-7
TGCGCCAGCAGACCACTAGCGGGCCAAGAGACCCAGTACTTC	CASRPLAGQETQYF	NA	TRBD2	TRBV5-1	TRBJ2-5
TGTGCCAGCAGCTTAGGTCAGGGGGCTGGGGAGCAGTACTTC	CASSLGQGAGEQYF	NA	TRBD1	TRBV7-2	TRBJ2-7
TGTGCCACCAGCAGGGCTCTTGGGACAGGGGCCGAGAGTGATGGCTACACCTTC	CATSRALGTGAESDGYTF	NA	TRBD1	TRBV15	TRBJ1-2
TGTGCCAGCAGCTGGGGACAGGGTGATCAGCCCCAGCATTTT	CASSWGQGDQPQHF	NA	TRBD1	TRBV5-6	TRBJ1-5
TGTGCCAGCAGCCGGGATTTGAATTCACCCCTCCACTTT	CASSRDLNSPLHF	NA	NA	TRBV25-1	TRBJ1-6
TGTGCCAGCTCACCACAGGAGGCCCAAGAGACCCAGTACTTC	CASSPQEAQETQYF	NA	NA	TRBV18	TRBJ2-5
TGTGCCAGTGGGGGGGGACAGGGGACCACTGAAGCTTTCTTT	CASGGGQGTTEAFF	NA	TRBD1	TRBV19	TRBJ1-1
TGTGCCAGCAGCCTCTCTCAGGGGGACACCATATATTTT	CASSLSQGDTIYF	NA	TRBD1	TRBV7-3	TRBJ1-3
TGTGCTAGCAGCGCGGGACCGCTCAGAGACACCATATATTTT	CASSAGPLRDTIYF	NA	NA	TRBV7-7	TRBJ1-3
TGTGCCATCAGCAGGACAGTGGGAAATCAGCCCCAGCATTTT	CAISRTVGNQPQHF	NA	NA	TRBV10-3	TRBJ1-5
TGTGCCAGCAGCCCCTGGACGGGGGACCACACAGATACGCAGTATTTT	CASSPWTGDHTDTQYF	NA	NA	TRBV9	TRBJ2-3
TGTGCCAGGGGACAGAGGATTAACTATGGCTACACCTTC	CARGQRINYGYTF	once	TRBD1	TRBV2	TRBJ1-2
TGTGCCAGCAGCCTCGGGGAGGGTTATGGCTACACCTTC	CASSLGEGYGYTF	NA	NA	TRBV7-9	TRBJ1-2
TGTGCCAGCAGTTTAGGGACAGGGAATCAGCCCCAGCATTTT	CASSLGTGNQPQHF	NA	TRBD1	TRBV28	TRBJ1-5
TGTGCCAGCAGCTTAGCGGGGGGCCCCTGGGATGAGCAGTTCTTC	CASSLAGGPWDEQFF	once	NA	TRBV11-2	TRBJ2-1
TGTGCCAGTAGACAGGACAGGGACACTGAAGCTTTCTTT	CASRQDRDTEAFF	few	TRBD1	TRBV19	TRBJ1-1